The source of this TCR beta chain is a study of shared clonotypes between healthy human individuals. Findings and caveats of the study: As a rule, naive subsets had a larger estimated richness than memory subsets. Relative to clonotypes present in all four donors, those not shared had lower generation probabilities.

The assay was run at deep level. The protocol was immunoSEQ multiplex PCR, while the TCRdb copy is restricted to in-frame clones and leaves out a portion. The sample carries about 680,000 clones, 92% recorded once. CD45RO-negative CD8 cells positively selected for CCR7 made up the naive population, which excluded terminally differentiated effector memory CD45RA+ cells. The V gene's germline CDR1 is SGHVS and CDR2 FQNEAQ. V dropped 4 bases and J dropped 4; count of bases not matched to a gene: 10. CDR3 length equals 18 residues. With respect to this clone: Its target is unknown.

Sample: naive CD8+ T cells sorted from blood. This clonotype was sampled from a man aged 30-40 years in good health. V gene TRBV7-8 combines with J gene TRBJ2-6, with TRBD1 identical over 10 bases. CDR3 residues: CASSYNGTGVAGANVLTF. The CDR3, as DNA: TGTGCCAGCAGCTACAACGGGACAGGGGTCGCAGGGGCCAACGTCCTGACTTTC. Using reference TRBV7-8 and TRBJ2-6 for the parts outside the CDR3, the full variable domain is GAGVSQSPRYKVAKRGQDVALRCDPISGHVSLFWYQQALGQGPEFLTYFQNEAQLDKSGLPSDRFFAERPEGSVSTLKIQRTQQEDSAVYLCASSYNGTGVAGANVLTFGAGSRLTVL.